Each of the 22 T cell receptor beta chains below was sequenced from the same sample in a study of T cells in tuberculosis. Sequencing was performed with immunoSEQ multiplex PCR; in TCRdb, only in-frame clones are kept and a portion is missing. The sample consists of about 34,000 clones, 80% to 95% of them appearing once. Time point: new active TB diagnosis, blood taken before or within 7 days of starting treatment. This specimen was PBMCs, taken at tuberculosis diagnosis. The receptors were gathered from an adult with tuberculosis.

The chain uses TRBV11-2 and TRBJ2-1; 7 bases are shared with TRBD1. With 1 base clipped from V and 8 bases from J, the junction kept 14 bases outside the gene matches. This CDR3 spans 17 amino acids. CDR1 SGHAT and CDR2 FQNNGV come from the germline V gene. The CDR3 sequence: CASSLAPWRQGAHEQFF. DNA of the CDR3: TGTGCCAGCAGCTTAGCCCCGTGGAGACAGGGAGCCCATGAGCAGTTCTTC.

This chain connects TRBV29-1 to TRBJ1-1; D may be TRBD1 (5 bases). From germline, CDR1 is SQVTM and CDR2 ANQGSEA. This CDR3 contains 12 residues. With 7 bases removed from V and 3 bases from J, the gap between germline ends came to 12 bases. CDR3 in amino acids: CSARWGDTEAFF. CDR3 in DNA: TGCAGCGCCCGATGGGGGGACACTGAAGCTTTCTTT.

The chain carries TRBV7-3 and TRBJ2-3; 7 nucleotides match TRBD2. Germline CDR1 SGHTA, CDR2 FQGTGA. The V gene end was trimmed by 4 bases and the J gene end by 2 bases; junction bases not matched to a gene: 6. There are 15 residues in the CDR3. This chain's CDR3 is CASSSFSGPTDTQYF. CDR3 nucleotide sequence: TGTGCCAGCAGCTCCTTTAGCGGGCCCACAGATACGCAGTATTTT. Based on the CDR3 plus reference TRBV7-3 and TRBJ2-3, the full variable domain is GAGVSQTPSNKVTEKGKYVELRCDPISGHTALYWYRQSLGQGPEFLIYFQGTGAADDSGLPNDRFFAVRPEGSVSTLKIQRTERGDSAVYLCASSSFSGPTDTQYFGPGTRLTVL.

The chain combines TRBV6-1 with TRBJ2-7; 9 positions match TRBD1. The germline CDR1 and CDR2 sequences are MNHNS and SASEGT. V was pared by 8 bases and J by 1 base, with 6 bases of the junction left unmatched. The CDR3 length is 14 residues. The CDR3 spells CASFAGQGSYEQYF. The CDR3 nucleotides read TGTGCCAGCTTTGCGGGACAGGGTTCCTACGAGCAGTACTTC.

The chain carries TRBV4-1 and TRBJ2-5, with D uncertain. Germline V gene lookup returns CDR1 MGHRA and CDR2 YSYEKL. V lost 2 bases to trimming and J lost 4 bases, with 8 bases between them. This CDR3 has 13 residues. CDR3 amino acids: CASSQTGGETQYF. CDR3 DNA sequence: TGCGCCAGCAGCCAAACGGGTGGAGAGACCCAGTACTTC.

This chain uses TRBV30 with TRBJ2-3; no clear D gene. CDR1 is GTSNPN, CDR2 SVGIG, per germline (reference sequence). Between the trimmed V and J ends, which lost 3 bases and 3 bases, there was a span of 7 bases. The CDR3 sequence is 12 residues long. This chain's CDR3 is CAWSEATDTQYF. DNA of the CDR3: TGTGCCTGGAGCGAAGCGACAGATACGCAGTATTTT.

This clone has a handful of counts. This chain joins TRBV5-1 and TRBJ2-3; no clear D. CDR1 and CDR2 (germline): SGHRS, YFSETQ. Trimming stripped 5 bases from V and 0 bases from J, with 10 bases between. The CDR3 is made up of 14 amino acids. In DNA, the CDR3 is TGCGCCAGCAGAGAAGCGTCTAGCACAGATACGCAGTATTTT. It codes for CASREASSTDTQYF.

The rearrangement links TRBV10-1 to TRBJ1-5; 7 positions match TRBD1. This CDR3 comprises 17 residues. Germline CDR1 WNHNN, CDR2 SYGVQD (reference sequence). Trimming removed 3 bases from V and 0 bases from J; junction bases left unmatched: 8. CDR3 loop: CASSDKGDRYSNQPQHF. The CDR3 DNA sequence: TGCGCCAGCAGTGATAAGGGGGACAGATATAGCAATCAGCCCCAGCATTTT.

The chain carries TRBV19 and TRBJ2-4, with D perhaps matching TRBD1 (6 bases). The CDR3 consists of 13 residues. Deletions cut 4 bases from V and 5 bases from J, with 9 bases between. The germline CDR1 and CDR2 sequences are LNHDA and SQIVND (reference sequence). The CDR3 region has the DNA TGTGCCAGTAGTAAGGGACACCAAAACATTCAGTACTTC. It specifies CASSKGHQNIQYF.

V gene TRBV4-2 combines with J gene TRBJ2-2; 9 bases are a match to TRBD2. There are 17 residues in the CDR3. V gave up 0 bases and J gave up 7 bases; unmatched junction bases: 9. Germline CDR1 LGHNA, CDR2 YNFKEQ. This CDR3 is CASSQEEASGKGGELFF. In DNA, the CDR3 is TGTGCCAGCAGCCAAGAAGAGGCTAGCGGGAAGGGCGGGGAGCTGTTTTTT.

The chain combines TRBV9 with TRBJ2-3; a weak D match, TRBD1 (6 bases). The V end lost 2 bases, the J end lost 6 bases, and 19 bases lay between the germline ends. Germline V lookup: CDR1 SGDLS, CDR2 YYNGEE. This CDR3 region has 16 residues. In DNA form, the CDR3 reads TGTGCCAGCAGCGTTGGCAGGGGACCCGCGGTGGATACGCAGTATTTT. This translates into CASSVGRGPAVDTQYF.

The rearrangement links TRBV6-5 to TRBJ1-2; D not certain. The CDR3 extends over 11 amino acids. Trimming removed 2 bases from V and 11 bases from J, with 9 bases in between. CDR1 and CDR2 (germline): MNHEY, SVGAGI. Written as DNA, the CDR3 is TGTGCCAGCAGTTACGGAGCGAAGTACACCTTC. Its protein product is CASSYGAKYTF.

The chain is built from TRBV18 and TRBJ2-5; perhaps TRBD2 as D (5 bases). The germline V gene encodes CDR1 KGHSH and CDR2 LQKENI. V was trimmed by 6 bases and J by 4 bases, leaving 30 bases between them. This CDR3 is 19 amino acids long. CDR3 region: CASSQSLRRTGIPIETQYF. As DNA, the CDR3 is TGTGCCAGCTCTCAATCTCTCCGTCGAACCGGGATCCCGATAGAGACCCAGTACTTC.

A note on this clone: At the DNA level, this CDR3 is encoded by other sequences in the same sample as well. The chain is built from TRBV6-5 and TRBJ1-3, with 7 bases fitting TRBD1. V lost 3 bases, J lost 0 bases, and 2 bases stayed unmatched. Germline CDR1 and CDR2: MNHEY and SVGAGI. CDR3 length: 15 amino acids. CDR3 in DNA: TGTGCCAGCAGTTATGGGGACAGCTCTGGAAACACCATATATTTT. Translation gives CASSYGDSSGNTIYF.

V and J are TRBV9 and TRBJ2-7, with D uncertain. The CDR3 runs 14 residues. V lost 5 bases and J lost 6, with 18 bases in between. CDR1 and CDR2 (germline): SGDLS, YYNGEE. CDR3 nucleotides: TGTGCCAGCAGTCTGACAACTGAGAGCTCCGAGCAGTACTTC. Amino acids: CASSLTTESSEQYF. The full variable domain, in which reference TRBV9 and TRBJ2-7 provide the parts outside the CDR3, is DSGVTQTPKHLITATGQRVTLRCSPRSGDLSVYWYQQSLDQGLQFLIQYYNGEERAKGNILERFSAQQFPDLHSELNLSSLELGDSALYFCASSLTTESSEQYFGPGTRLTVT.

This clone occurred once. This chain uses TRBV6-1 with TRBJ2-3; TRBD2 agrees at 12 bases. Germline CDR1 reads MNHNS; CDR2 reads SASEGT. V shed 5 bases and J 4 bases; nucleotides not matched to a gene: 4. The length of the CDR3 is 15 residues. The chain's CDR3 is CASSILAGGADTQYF. In DNA, the CDR3 is TGTGCCAGCAGTATCCTAGCGGGGGGGGCAGATACGCAGTATTTT.

This rearrangement joins TRBV5-6 to TRBJ1-1; D unresolved. This CDR3 comprises 15 residues. Germline V gene lookup returns CDR1 SGHDT and CDR2 YYEEEE. V gave up 1 base and J gave up 4 bases, with 14 bases separating them. This chain's CDR3 is CASSLSSVQTTEAFF. The DNA of the CDR3 is TGTGCCAGCAGCTTGAGCTCTGTCCAAACCACTGAAGCTTTCTTT.

The rearrangement joins TRBV12-5 to TRBJ2-7; tentative D call: TRBD2 (5 bases). V dropped 0 bases and J dropped 2 bases, with 20 bases sitting between them. CDR1 is LGHNT, CDR2 FRNRAP, per germline. This CDR3 has 18 amino acids. The CDR3 DNA follows: TGTGCTAGTGGTTTGGTTCTGTCGGGGAAAGATTCTCCCTACGAGCAGTACTTC. It encodes CASGLVLSGKDSPYEQYF.

The chain is built from TRBV29-1 and TRBJ2-3; 10 bases match TRBD2. Looked up from germline, CDR1 is SQVTM and CDR2 is ANQGSEA. The CDR3 is 15 residues long. The V gene end was trimmed by 4 bases and the J gene end by 14 bases; junction bases not matched to a gene: 18. CDR3 region: CSVAYERGGGTMAYF. The CDR3 region has the DNA TGCAGCGTTGCTTACGAGCGGGGGGGAGGTACGATGGCGTATTTT.

This chain uses TRBV2 with TRBJ2-7; 8 nucleotides line up with TRBD1. Germline CDR1 SNHLY, CDR2 FYNNEI. The CDR3 sequence is 15 residues long. The V and J ends lost 4 bases and 0 bases, in that order; junction bases with no gene match: 5. CDR3 in DNA: TGTGCCAGCAGTGGACAGGGGCCTCTCTCCTACGAGCAGTACTTC. Protein: CASSGQGPLSYEQYF.

This sequence joins TRBV18 and TRBJ2-7; D possibly corresponds to TRBD1 (6 bases). The V gene lost 2 bases and the J gene lost 4 bases, with 9 bases spanning the gap. The CDR3 is made up of 13 amino acids. CDR1 KGHSH and CDR2 LQKENI come from the germline V gene. The CDR3 DNA is TGTGCCAGCTCACCAGGGGGCGGGTACGAGCAGTACTTC. This encodes CASSPGGGYEQYF.

Comments on this clone: Sequence at one end of the junction differs from germline and may be a read error. The genes are TRBV7-7 and TRBJ2-3, with D hard to call. There are 15 residues in the CDR3. Germline V gene data show CDR1 as SSHAT and CDR2 as FNYEAQ (reference sequence). The chain's CDR3 is CASSLDGASTDTQYF. The CDR3 DNA is TGTGCTAGCAGCTTAGACGGTGCCTCCACAGATACGCAGTATTTT.